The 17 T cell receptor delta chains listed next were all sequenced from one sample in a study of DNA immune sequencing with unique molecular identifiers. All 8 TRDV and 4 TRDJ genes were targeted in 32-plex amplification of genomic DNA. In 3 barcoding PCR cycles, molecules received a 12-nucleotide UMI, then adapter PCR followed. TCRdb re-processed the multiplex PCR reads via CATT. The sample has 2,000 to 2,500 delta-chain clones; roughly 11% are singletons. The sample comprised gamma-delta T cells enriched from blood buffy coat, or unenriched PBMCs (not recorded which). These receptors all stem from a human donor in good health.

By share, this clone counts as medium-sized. CDR3 protein: CACDAVGDGPYTDKLIF. CDR3 sequence (DNA): TGTGCCTGTGACGCGGTGGGGGATGGCCCGTACACCGATAAACTCATCTTT. The rearrangement uses TRDV2 and TRDJ1; TRDD3 agrees at 8 bases. The CDR3 sequence is 17 residues long. The V gene's germline CDR1 is GEAIGNYY and CDR2 EKD. After removal of 3 bases from V and 0 bases from J, the junction contained 11 bases not matched to a gene.

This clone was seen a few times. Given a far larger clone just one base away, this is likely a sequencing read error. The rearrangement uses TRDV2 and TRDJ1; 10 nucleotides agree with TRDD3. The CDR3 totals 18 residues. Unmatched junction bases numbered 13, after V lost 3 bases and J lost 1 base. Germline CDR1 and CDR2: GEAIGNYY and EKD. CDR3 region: CACDAIITGGFLTDKLIF. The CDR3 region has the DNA TGTGCCTGTGACGCTATTATTACTGGGGGATTCCTCACCGATAAACTCATCTTT.

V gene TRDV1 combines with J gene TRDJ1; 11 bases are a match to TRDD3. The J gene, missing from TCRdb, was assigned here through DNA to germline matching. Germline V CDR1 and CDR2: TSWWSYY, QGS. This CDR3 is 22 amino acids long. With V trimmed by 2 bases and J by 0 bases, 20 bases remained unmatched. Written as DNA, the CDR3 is TGTGCTCTTGGGGAAGCGCATTCCGGTCCTTACTGGGGGATAGTTTACACCGATAAACTCATCTTT. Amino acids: CALGEAHSGPYWGIVYTDKLIF.

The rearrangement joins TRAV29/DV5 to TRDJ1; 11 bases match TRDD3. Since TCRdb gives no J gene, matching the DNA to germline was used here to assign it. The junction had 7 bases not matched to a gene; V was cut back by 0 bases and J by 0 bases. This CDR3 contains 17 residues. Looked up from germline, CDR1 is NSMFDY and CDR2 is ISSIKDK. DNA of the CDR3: TGTGCAGCAAGCGCGTGGGGGATACGGTATTACACCGATAAACTCATCTTT. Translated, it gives CAASAWGIRYYTDKLIF.

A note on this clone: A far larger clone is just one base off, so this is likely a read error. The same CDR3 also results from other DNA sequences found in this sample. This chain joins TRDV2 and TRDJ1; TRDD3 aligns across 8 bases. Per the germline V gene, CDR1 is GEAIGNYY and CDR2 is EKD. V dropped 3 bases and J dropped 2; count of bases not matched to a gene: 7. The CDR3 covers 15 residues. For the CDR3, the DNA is TGTGCCTGTGACTCCTTGGGGGATGATACCGATAAACTCATCTTT. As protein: CACDSLGDDTDKLIF.

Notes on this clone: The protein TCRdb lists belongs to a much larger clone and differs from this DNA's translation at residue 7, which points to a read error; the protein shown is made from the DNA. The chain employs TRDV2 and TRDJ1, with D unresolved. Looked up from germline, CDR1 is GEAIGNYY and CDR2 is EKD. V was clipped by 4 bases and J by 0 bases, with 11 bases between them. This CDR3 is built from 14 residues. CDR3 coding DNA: TGTGCCTGTGATTCGGTAGGGAACACCGATAAACTCATCTTT. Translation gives CACDSVGNTDKLIF.

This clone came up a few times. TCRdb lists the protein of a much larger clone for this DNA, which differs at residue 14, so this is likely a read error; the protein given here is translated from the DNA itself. The CDR3 loop is CACDKLGDTQADKHIF. CDR3 DNA sequence: TGTGCCTGTGACAAGCTGGGGGATACGCAGGCCGATAAACACATCTTT. This chain joins TRDV2 and TRDJ1; 12 bases are shared with TRDD3. Germline V gene data show CDR1 as GEAIGNYY and CDR2 as EKD. This CDR3 contains 16 residues.

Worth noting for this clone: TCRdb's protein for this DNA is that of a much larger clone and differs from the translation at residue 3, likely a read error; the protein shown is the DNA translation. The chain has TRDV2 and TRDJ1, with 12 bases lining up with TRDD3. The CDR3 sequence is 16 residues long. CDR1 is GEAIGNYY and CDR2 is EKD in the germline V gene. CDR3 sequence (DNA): TGTGCCTATGACAAGCTGGGGGATACGCAGGCCGATAAACTCATCTTT. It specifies CAYDKLGDTQADKLIF.

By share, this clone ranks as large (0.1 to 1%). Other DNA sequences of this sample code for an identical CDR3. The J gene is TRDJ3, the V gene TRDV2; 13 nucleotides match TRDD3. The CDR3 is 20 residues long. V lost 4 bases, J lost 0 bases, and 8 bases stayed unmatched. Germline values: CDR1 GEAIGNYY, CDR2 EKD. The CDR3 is CACEPYWGIRGSWDTRQMFF. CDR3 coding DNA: TGTGCCTGTGAACCGTACTGGGGGATACGGGGCTCCTGGGACACCCGACAGATGTTTTTC.

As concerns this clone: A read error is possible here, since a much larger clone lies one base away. The CDR3 here is CAASEGIGACYEPGGLIGGNKLIF. CDR3 nucleotide sequence: TGTGCAGCAAGTGAAGGGATAGGTGCATGCTACGAGCCCGGGGGATTGATCGGGGGTAATAAACTCATCTTT. J is TRDJ1 and V is TRAV29/DV5; TRDD3 agrees at 7 bases. No J gene was available from TCRdb, and it was assigned here by a germline match of the DNA. CDR1 and CDR2 from the germline V gene are NSMFDY and ISSIKDK. CDR3 length: 24 residues. J lost 6 bases, V lost 2 bases, and 40 bases had no gene match.

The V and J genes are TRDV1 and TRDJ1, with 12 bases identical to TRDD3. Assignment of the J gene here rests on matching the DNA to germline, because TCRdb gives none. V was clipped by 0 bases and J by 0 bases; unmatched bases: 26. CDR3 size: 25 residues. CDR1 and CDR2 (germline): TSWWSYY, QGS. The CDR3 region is CALGELRRPTSYTWGIRVYTDKLIF. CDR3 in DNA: TGTGCTCTTGGGGAACTTCGGCGGCCAACTTCCTACACCTGGGGGATACGAGTTTACACCGATAAACTCATCTTT.

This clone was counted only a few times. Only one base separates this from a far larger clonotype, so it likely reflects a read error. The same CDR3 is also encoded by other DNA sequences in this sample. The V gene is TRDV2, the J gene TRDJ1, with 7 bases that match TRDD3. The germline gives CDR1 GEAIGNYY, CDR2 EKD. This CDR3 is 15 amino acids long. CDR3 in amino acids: CACDLLGTDTDKLIF. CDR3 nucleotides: TGTGCCTGTGACCTACTGGGGACAGACACCGATAAACTTATCTTT.

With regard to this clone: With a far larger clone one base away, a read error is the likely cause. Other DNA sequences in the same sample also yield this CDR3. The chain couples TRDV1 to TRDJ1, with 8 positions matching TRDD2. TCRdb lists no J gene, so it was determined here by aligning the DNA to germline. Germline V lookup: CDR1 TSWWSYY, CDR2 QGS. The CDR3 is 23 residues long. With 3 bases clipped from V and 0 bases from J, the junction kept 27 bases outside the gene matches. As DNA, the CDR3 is TGTGCTCTTGGGGACCTTCCAAGGACTTCCTACGTCCGGGGGGGGACGTACACCGATAAACTCATCTTT. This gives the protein CALGDLPRTSYVRGGTYTDKLIF.

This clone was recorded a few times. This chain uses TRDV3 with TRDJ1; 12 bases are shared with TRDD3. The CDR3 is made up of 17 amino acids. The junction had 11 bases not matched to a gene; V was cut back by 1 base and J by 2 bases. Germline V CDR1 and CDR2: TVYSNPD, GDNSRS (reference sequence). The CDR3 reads CAFTWGGLGDTTDKLIF. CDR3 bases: TGTGCCTTTACATGGGGCGGACTGGGGGATACTACCGATAAACTCATCTTT. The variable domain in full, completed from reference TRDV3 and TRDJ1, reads CDKVTQSSPDQTVASGSEVVLLCTYDTVYSNPDLFWYRIRPDYSFQFVFYGDNSRSEGADFTQGRFSVKHILTQKAFHLVISPVRTEDSATYYCAFTWGGLGDTTDKLIFGKGTRVTVEP.

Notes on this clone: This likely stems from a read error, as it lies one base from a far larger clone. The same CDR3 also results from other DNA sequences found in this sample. CDR3 amino acids: CACDKLGDTQADKLIF. In nucleotides, the CDR3 is TGTGCCTGTGACAAGCTGGGGGATACTCAGGCCGATAAACTCATCTTT. This chain connects TRDV2 to TRDJ1; 11 bases line up with TRDD3. V lost 2 bases to trimming and J lost 3 bases; unmatched junction nucleotides: 7. CDR1 and CDR2 from the germline V gene are GEAIGNYY and EKD. CDR3 size: 16 residues.

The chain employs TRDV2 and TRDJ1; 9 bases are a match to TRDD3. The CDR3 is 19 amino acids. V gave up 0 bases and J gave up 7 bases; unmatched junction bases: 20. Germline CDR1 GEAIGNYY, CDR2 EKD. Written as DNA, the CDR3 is TGTGCCTGTGACACCGCCGCCGTCGACCCTGGGGGATTACTAGGTAAACTCATCTTT. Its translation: CACDTAAVDPGGLLGKLIF.

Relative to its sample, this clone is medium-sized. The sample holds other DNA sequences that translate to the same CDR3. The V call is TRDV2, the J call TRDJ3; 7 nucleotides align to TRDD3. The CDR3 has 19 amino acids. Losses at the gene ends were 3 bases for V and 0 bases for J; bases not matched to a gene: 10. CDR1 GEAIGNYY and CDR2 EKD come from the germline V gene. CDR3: CACDRTGEGRSWDTRQMFF. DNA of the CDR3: TGTGCCTGTGACCGTACTGGGGAGGGCCGCTCCTGGGACACCCGACAGATGTTTTTC.